This entry lists 7 T cell receptor beta chains sequenced from one sample in a study of blood T cells in healthy people across ages (dated by TCRdb to the mid-2010s). Library generation was performed with 5' RACE. TCRdb lists the instrument as Illumina HiSeq 2500. A second roughly 6 to 11 cycle PCR used a sample-barcoded 5' primer and a J-beta primer mix. Using fastp trimming at Q25 and MiXCR clonotype assembly, TCRdb reanalyzed the public sequencing data and kept in-frame beta chains. For every CDR3 protein sequence, its rows merge into one entry that carries the most common genes and DNA. The sample table records hundreds of thousands of distinct CDR3 sequences; roughly 64% of these occur just once. The ten largest account for about 20% of the sample. The sequenced sample consisted of blood. All receptors derive from a young man in good health.

The chain employs TRBV7-2 and TRBJ1-2; 7 bases agree with TRBD1. V shed 3 bases, J shed 8 bases, and the junction held 6 bases outside the gene matches. CDR1 is SGHTA and CDR2 is FQGNSA in the germline V gene. The CDR3 runs 13 residues. Here the CDR3 DNA reads TGTGCCAGCAGCTTGTCACAGGGGATGGGCTACACCTTC. Its translation: CASSLSQGMGYTF.

This clonotype is a singleton in its sample. The CDR3 loop is CASSPRDLYFTIDEQYF. The CDR3 bases are TGTGCCAGCAGCCCAAGGGACCTATACTTTACGATCGACGAGCAGTACTTC. The chain uses TRBV7-2 and TRBJ2-5; the D call may be TRBD1 or TRBD2 (5 bases each). TRBJ2-7 matches the DNA end more closely, so the J call is doubtful. The CDR3 spans 17 residues. Germline CDR1 and CDR2: SGHTA and FQGNSA.

This chain connects TRBV7-9 to TRBJ1-1; 9 bases agree with TRBD1. This CDR3 is built from 15 residues. Per the germline V gene, CDR1 is SEHNR and CDR2 is FQNEAQ (reference sequence). V was clipped by 4 bases and J by 0 bases; unmatched bases: 3. The CDR3 here is CASSSGTGMNTEAFF. The CDR3 region has the DNA TGTGCCAGCAGCTCCGGGACAGGGATGAACACTGAAGCTTTCTTT.

The chain recombines TRBV7-9 with TRBJ1-5, with D perhaps TRBD1 (6 bases). The V end was cut by 5 bases, the J end by 7 bases, with 21 bases between. The V gene's germline CDR1 is SEHNR and CDR2 FQNEAQ (reference sequence). This CDR3 comprises 16 residues. CDR3 region: CASSGPDSRSGQPQHF. The CDR3 DNA follows: TGTGCCAGCAGCGGCCCGGACAGCCGTTCAGGGCAGCCCCAGCATTTT.

The chain recombines TRBV28 with TRBJ1-6; TRBD1 might be the D (5 bases). Trimming shortened V by 7 bases and J by 1 base, and 14 bases separated the two germline ends. The CDR3 consists of 16 residues. Germline CDR1 and CDR2: MDHEN and SYDVKM. For the CDR3, the DNA is TGTGCCAGCAAGGATGTTAAGGGGTCCTATAATTCACCCCTCCACTTT. Amino acids: CASKDVKGSYNSPLHF.

The chain joins TRBV6-5 to TRBJ2-5; 8 bases align to TRBD2. Trimming cost V 1 base and J 5 bases; bases outside gene matches: 6. Germline values: CDR1 MNHEY, CDR2 SVGAGI. This CDR3 has 15 residues. CDR3: CASSYFAGGQETQYF. CDR3 coding DNA: TGTGCCAGCAGTTACTTTGCGGGAGGCCAGGAGACCCAGTACTTC.

This clonotype has only one observation. The chain recombines TRBV7-8 with TRBJ2-6; D call uncertain. V was cut by 4 bases and J by 1 base, with 17 bases left in between. The CDR3 is made up of 18 amino acids. The V gene's germline CDR1 is SGHVS and CDR2 FQNEAQ. The CDR3 loop reads CASSSEWGTVSGANVLTF. The CDR3, as DNA: TGTGCCAGCAGCTCAGAGTGGGGTACTGTTTCTGGGGCCAACGTCCTGACTTTC.